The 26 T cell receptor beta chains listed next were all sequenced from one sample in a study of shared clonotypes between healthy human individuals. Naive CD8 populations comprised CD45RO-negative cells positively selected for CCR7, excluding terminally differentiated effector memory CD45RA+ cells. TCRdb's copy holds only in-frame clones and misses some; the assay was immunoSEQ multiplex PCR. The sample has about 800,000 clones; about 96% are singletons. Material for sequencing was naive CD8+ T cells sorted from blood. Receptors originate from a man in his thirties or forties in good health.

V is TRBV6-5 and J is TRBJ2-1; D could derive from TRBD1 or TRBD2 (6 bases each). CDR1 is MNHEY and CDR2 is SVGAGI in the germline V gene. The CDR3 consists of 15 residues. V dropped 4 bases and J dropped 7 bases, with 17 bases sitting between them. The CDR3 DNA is TGTGCCAGCAGTTCCCTCTACGGAGGGGGTAATGAGCAGTTCTTC. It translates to CASSSLYGGGNEQFF.

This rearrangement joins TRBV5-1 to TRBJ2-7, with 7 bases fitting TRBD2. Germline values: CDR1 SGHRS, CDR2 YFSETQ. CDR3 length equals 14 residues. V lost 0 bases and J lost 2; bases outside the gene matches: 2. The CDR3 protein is CASSLAGLTYEQYF. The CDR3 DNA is TGCGCCAGCAGCTTGGCGGGACTAACCTACGAGCAGTACTTC. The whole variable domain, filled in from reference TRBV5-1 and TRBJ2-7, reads KAGVTQTPRYLIKTRGQQVTLSCSPISGHRSVSWYQQTPGQGLQFLFEYFSETQRNKGNFPGRFSGRQFSNSRSEMNVSTLELGDSALYLCASSLAGLTYEQYFGPGTRLTVT.

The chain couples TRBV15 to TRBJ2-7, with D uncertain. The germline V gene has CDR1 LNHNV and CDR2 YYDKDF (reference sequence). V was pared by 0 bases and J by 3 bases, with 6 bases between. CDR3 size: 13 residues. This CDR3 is CATSRDVLYEQYF. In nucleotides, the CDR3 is TGTGCCACCAGCAGAGATGTCCTCTACGAGCAGTACTTC.

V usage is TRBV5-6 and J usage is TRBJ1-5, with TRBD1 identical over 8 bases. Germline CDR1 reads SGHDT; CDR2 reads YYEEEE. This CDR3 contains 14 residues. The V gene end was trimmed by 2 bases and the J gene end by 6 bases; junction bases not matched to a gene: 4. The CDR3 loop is CASSFQGAGQPQHF. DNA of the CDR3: TGTGCCAGCAGCTTCCAGGGGGCAGGTCAGCCCCAGCATTTT.

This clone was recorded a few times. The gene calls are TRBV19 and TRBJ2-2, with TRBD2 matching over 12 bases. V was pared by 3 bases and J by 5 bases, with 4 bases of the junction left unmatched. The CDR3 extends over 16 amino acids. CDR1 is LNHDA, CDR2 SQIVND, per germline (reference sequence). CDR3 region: CASSIPTSGGTGELFF. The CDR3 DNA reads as TGTGCCAGTAGTATCCCGACTAGCGGGGGAACCGGGGAGCTGTTTTTT.

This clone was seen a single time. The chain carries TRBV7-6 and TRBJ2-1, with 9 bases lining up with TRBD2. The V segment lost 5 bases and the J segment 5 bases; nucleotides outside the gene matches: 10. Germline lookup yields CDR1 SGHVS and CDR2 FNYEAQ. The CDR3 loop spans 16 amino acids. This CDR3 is CASSQTSGDGDNEQFF. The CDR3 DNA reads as TGTGCCAGCAGCCAGACTAGCGGAGATGGGGACAATGAGCAGTTCTTC.

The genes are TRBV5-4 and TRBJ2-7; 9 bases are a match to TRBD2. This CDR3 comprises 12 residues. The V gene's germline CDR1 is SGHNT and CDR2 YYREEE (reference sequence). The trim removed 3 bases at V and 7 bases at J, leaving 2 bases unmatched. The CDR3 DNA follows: TGTGCCAGCAGCTGGGGACTAGCAGAGCAGTACTTC. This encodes CASSWGLAEQYF.

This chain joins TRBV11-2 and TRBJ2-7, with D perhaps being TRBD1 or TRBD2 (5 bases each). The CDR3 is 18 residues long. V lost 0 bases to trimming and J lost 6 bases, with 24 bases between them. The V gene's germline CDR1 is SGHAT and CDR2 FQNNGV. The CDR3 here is CASSLDLPLPGRLFEQYF. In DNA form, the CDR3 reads TGTGCCAGCAGCTTAGATCTGCCCTTACCGGGACGCTTGTTCGAGCAGTACTTC.

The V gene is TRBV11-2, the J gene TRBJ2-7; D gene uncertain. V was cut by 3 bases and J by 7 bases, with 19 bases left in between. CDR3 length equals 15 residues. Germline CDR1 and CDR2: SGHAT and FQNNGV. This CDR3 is CASSFETPNQWEQYF. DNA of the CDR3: TGTGCCAGCAGCTTCGAGACTCCCAACCAGTGGGAGCAGTACTTC. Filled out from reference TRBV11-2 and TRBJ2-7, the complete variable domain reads EAGVAQSPRYKIIEKRQSVAFWCNPISGHATLYWYQQILGQGPKLLIQFQNNGVVDDSQLPKDRFSAERLKGVDSTLKIQPAKLEDSAVYLCASSFETPNQWEQYFGPGTRLTVT.

DNA of the CDR3: TGCAGCGTTGACCACCCCGGACGGGGAAACGAAAAACTGTTTTTT. Amino acids: CSVDHPGRGNEKLFF. This chain uses TRBV29-1 with TRBJ1-4; the D is unclear. The germline V gene has CDR1 SQVTM and CDR2 ANQGSEA. Trimming pared 3 bases from V and 8 bases from J, leaving 19 bases between. The CDR3 sequence is 15 residues long.

The CDR3 loop reads CASAGGTISEETQYF. CDR3 sequence (DNA): TGTGCCAGCGCAGGGGGCACTATTTCGGAAGAGACCCAGTACTTC. The chain carries TRBV7-9 and TRBJ2-5; 8 bases are a match to TRBD1. Germline lookup yields CDR1 SEHNR and CDR2 FQNEAQ (reference sequence). Trimming removed 8 bases from V and 3 bases from J; junction bases left unmatched: 11. The CDR3 has 15 residues. The full variable domain, in which reference TRBV7-9 and TRBJ2-5 provide the parts outside the CDR3, is DTGVSQNPRHKITKRGQNVTFRCDPISEHNRLYWYRQTLGQGPEFLTYFQNEAQLEKSRLLSDRFSAERPKGSFSTLEIQRTEQGDSAMYLCASAGGTISEETQYFGPGTRLLVL.

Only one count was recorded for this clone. The CDR3 region is CASSFSGQGTDTQYF. The CDR3 region has the DNA TGTGCCAGCAGTTTTAGCGGACAGGGGACAGATACGCAGTATTTT. V usage is TRBV27 and J usage is TRBJ2-3, with 9 nucleotides matching TRBD1. The V gene's germline CDR1 is MNHEY and CDR2 SMNVEV (reference sequence). CDR3 length: 15 amino acids. The V segment lost 3 bases and the J segment 3 bases; nucleotides outside the gene matches: 4.

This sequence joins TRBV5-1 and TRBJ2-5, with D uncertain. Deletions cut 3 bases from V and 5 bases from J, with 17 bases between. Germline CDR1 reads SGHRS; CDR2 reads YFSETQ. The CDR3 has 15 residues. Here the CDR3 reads CASSSDLGRRETQYF. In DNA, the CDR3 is TGCGCCAGCAGCTCGGACCTCGGCAGGCGGGAGACCCAGTACTTC.

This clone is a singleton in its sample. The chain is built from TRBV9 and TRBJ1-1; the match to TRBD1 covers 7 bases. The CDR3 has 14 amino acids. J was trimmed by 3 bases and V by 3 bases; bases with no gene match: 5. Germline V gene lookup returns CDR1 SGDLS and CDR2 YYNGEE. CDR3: CASSEGAGDTEAFF. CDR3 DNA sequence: TGTGCCAGCAGCGAGGGGGCTGGGGACACTGAAGCTTTCTTT.

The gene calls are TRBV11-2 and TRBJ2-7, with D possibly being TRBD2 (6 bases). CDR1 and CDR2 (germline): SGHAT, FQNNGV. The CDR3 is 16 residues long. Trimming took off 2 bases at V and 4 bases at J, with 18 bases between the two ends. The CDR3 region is CASSLQGLASDYEQYF. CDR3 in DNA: TGTGCCAGCAGCTTACAAGGCCTCGCTAGCGATTACGAGCAGTACTTC.

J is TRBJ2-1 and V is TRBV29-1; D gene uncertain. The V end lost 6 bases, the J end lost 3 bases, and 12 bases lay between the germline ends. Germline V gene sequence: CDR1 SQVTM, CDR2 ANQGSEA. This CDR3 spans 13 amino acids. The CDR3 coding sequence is TGCAGCGTACGAGCGCTAGGCTACAATGAGCAGTTCTTC. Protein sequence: CSVRALGYNEQFF.

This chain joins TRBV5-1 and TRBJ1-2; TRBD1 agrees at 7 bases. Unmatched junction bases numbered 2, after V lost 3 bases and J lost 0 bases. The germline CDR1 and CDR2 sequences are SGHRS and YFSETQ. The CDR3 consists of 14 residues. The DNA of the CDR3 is TGCGCCAGCAGCTGGGACAGCCCTAACTATGGCTACACCTTC. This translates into CASSWDSPNYGYTF.

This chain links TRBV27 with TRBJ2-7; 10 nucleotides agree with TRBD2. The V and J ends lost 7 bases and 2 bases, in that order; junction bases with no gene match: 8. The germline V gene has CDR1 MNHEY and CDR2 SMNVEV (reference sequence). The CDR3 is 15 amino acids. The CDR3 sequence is CASNDAGLAAYEQYF. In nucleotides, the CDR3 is TGTGCCAGCAACGACGCCGGACTAGCGGCCTACGAGCAGTACTTC.

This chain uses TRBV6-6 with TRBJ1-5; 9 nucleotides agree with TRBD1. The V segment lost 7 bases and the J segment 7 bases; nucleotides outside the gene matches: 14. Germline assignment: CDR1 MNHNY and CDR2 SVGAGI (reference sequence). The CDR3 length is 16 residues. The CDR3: CASTDPGTGPLQPQHF. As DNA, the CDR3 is TGTGCCAGCACCGATCCCGGGACAGGGCCGCTACAGCCCCAGCATTTT.

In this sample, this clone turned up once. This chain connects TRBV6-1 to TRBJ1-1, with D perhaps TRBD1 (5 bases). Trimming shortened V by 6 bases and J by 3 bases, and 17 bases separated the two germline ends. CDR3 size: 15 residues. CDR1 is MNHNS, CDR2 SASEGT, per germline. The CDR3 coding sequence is TGTGCCAGCAGCGACATAGGGCAGGGCCACACTGAAGCTTTCTTT. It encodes CASSDIGQGHTEAFF.

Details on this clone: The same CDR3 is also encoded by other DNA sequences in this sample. The CDR3 nucleotides read TGTGCCAGCAGCTCGTTAGCTGGAGCCTACAATGAGCAGTTCTTC. It is translated as CASSSLAGAYNEQFF. The chain links TRBV7-8 to TRBJ2-1; D gene uncertain. The V gene lost 4 bases and the J gene lost 2 bases, with 12 bases spanning the gap. Germline V gene sequence: CDR1 SGHVS, CDR2 FQNEAQ. This CDR3 comprises 15 residues.

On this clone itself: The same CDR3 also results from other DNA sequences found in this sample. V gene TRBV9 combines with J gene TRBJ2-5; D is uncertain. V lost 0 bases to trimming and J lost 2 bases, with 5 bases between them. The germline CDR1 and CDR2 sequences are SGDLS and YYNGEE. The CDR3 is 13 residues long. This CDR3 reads CASSVGQQETQYF. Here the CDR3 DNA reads TGTGCCAGCAGCGTAGGCCAGCAAGAGACCCAGTACTTC.

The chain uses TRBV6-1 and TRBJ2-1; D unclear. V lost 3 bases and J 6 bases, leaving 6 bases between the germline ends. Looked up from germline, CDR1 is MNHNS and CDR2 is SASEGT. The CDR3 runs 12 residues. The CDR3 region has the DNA TGTGCCAGCAGTGAGTACCTCAATGAGCAGTTCTTC. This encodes CASSEYLNEQFF.

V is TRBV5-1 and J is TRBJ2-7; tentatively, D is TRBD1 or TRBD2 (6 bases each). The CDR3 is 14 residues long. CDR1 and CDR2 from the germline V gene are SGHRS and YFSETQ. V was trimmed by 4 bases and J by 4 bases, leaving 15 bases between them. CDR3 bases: TGCGCCAGCAGCCCCGGAGGGGGGCGGTACGAGCAGTACTTC. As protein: CASSPGGGRYEQYF.

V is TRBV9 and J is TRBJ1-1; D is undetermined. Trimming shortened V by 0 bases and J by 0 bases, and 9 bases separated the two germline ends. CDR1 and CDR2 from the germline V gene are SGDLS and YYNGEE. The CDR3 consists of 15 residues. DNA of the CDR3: TGTGCCAGCAGCGTAGGAAGGGTTATGAACACTGAAGCTTTCTTT. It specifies CASSVGRVMNTEAFF.

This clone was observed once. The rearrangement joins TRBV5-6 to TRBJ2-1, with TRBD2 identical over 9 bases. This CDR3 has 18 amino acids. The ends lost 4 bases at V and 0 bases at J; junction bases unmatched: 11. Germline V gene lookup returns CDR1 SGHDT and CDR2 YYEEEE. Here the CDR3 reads CASSLNALAGSSYNEQFF. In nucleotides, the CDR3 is TGTGCCAGCAGCCTGAACGCCCTAGCGGGGAGCTCCTACAATGAGCAGTTCTTC.